What follows describes a single TCR beta chain. This specimen belongs to a study of technical replicates of blood from a handful of donors. This CDR3 spans 12 amino acids. Looked up from germline, CDR1 is SNHLY and CDR2 is FYNNEI. V lost 8 bases to trimming and J lost 4 bases, with 11 bases between them. This table comes from immunoSEQ multiplex PCR, and its TCRdb copy is limited to in-frame clones, with some not included. The table shows some 67,000 clones, with roughly 98% occurring only once. J is TRBJ2-5 and V is TRBV2, with D unclear. Sequenced sample: T cells isolated from PBMCs. This sequence was found in a human donor in good health. The DNA for the CDR3 is TGTGCCAGCGGGTCCCGGGTAGAGACCCAGTACTTC. Translating it yields CASGSRVETQYF.